This T cell receptor beta chain is drawn from a study of control samples from healthy donors and cancer patients. Sequenced by immunoSEQ multiplex PCR; TCRdb stores in-frame clones only, minus some. The table has 90,000 to 100,000 clones, 75% to 95% seen once; the top ten hold over 3%. This sequence originates from a woman aged 18 to 35 in good health. The sequenced sample was blood.

As DNA, the CDR3 is TGTGCCAGCAGCTTTGGTGGTGGGGGAAAACTGTTTTTT. Encoded protein: CASSFGGGGKLFF. The V gene is TRBV7-2, the J gene TRBJ1-4; D is possibly TRBD1 (5 bases). Trimming pared 3 bases from V and 10 bases from J, leaving 12 bases between. The CDR3 is 13 residues long. CDR1 is SGHTA, CDR2 FQGNSA, per germline.